A single sample is the source of the 25 T cell receptor beta chains below, sequenced in a study of blood T cell repertoires in COVID-19. Here immunoSEQ multiplex PCR was the method, and the copy in TCRdb shows in-frame clones only, minus some. The sample has approximately 100,000 clones; 70% to 85% are singletons. The material sequenced was peripheral blood. These receptors all stem from a man between 70 and 80 years old with acute or convalescent COVID-19.

The chain employs TRBV14 and TRBJ2-3, with 7 bases fitting TRBD2. Trimming removed 4 bases from V and 2 bases from J; junction bases left unmatched: 15. The CDR3 spans 18 residues. The germline V gene has CDR1 SGHDN and CDR2 FVKESK. DNA of the CDR3: TGTGCCAGCAGCCGCGGGGTAGCGGGTCCGCCCTACACAGATACGCAGTATTTT. Protein sequence: CASSRGVAGPPYTDTQYF.

The chain uses TRBV28 and TRBJ2-1, with 12 bases matching TRBD1. Trimming took 5 bases from V and 8 from J; bases not matched to a gene: 16. This CDR3 has 18 amino acids. Per the germline V gene, CDR1 is MDHEN and CDR2 is SYDVKM. The CDR3 loop reads CASSPSPGTGGRPDEQFF. The CDR3 nucleotides read TGTGCCAGCAGTCCTTCCCCCGGGACAGGGGGCCGACCCGATGAGCAGTTCTTC.

V usage is TRBV11-2 and J usage is TRBJ2-1, with 11 bases that match TRBD2. V was clipped by 1 base and J by 10 bases; unmatched bases: 6. CDR1 is SGHAT, CDR2 FQNNGV, per germline. This CDR3 has 15 residues. The CDR3 DNA is TGTGCCAGCAGCTTAGCTAGCGGGAGGTTTGGCGAGCAGTTCTTC. As protein: CASSLASGRFGEQFF.

The rearrangement uses TRBV7-6 and TRBJ2-3; 9 bases map to TRBD2. J was trimmed by 4 bases and V by 4 bases; bases with no gene match: 9. The CDR3 has 16 amino acids. Per germline, CDR1 SGHVS and CDR2 FNYEAQ. CDR3 region: CASSYGTSTIPDTQYF. The CDR3 nucleotides read TGTGCCAGCAGCTACGGGACTAGCACTATCCCAGATACGCAGTATTTT.

The chain joins TRBV23-1 to TRBJ2-1, with D possibly matching TRBD1 (5 bases). TRBV23-1 is identified as an open reading frame with a role that is uncertain. The ends were cut back, 3 bases at V and 6 bases at J, with 21 bases in the middle. The length of the CDR3 is 17 residues. The CDR3 protein is CASSQTSHRLMLNEQFF. CDR3 sequence (DNA): TGCGCCAGCAGTCAGACTTCCCACAGGTTGATGCTCAATGAGCAGTTCTTC.

This clone occurred a few times. The rearrangement uses TRBV7-3 and TRBJ1-2, with 10 bases that match TRBD1. V shed 0 bases, J shed 8 bases, and the junction held 0 bases outside the gene matches. The CDR3 contains 13 residues. Germline V gene sequence: CDR1 SGHTA, CDR2 FQGTGA. The CDR3 is CASSLTGQGGYTF. The CDR3 DNA follows: TGTGCCAGCAGCTTAACGGGACAGGGGGGCTACACCTTC.

With regard to this clone: The sample contains more than one DNA sequence encoding this CDR3. CDR3 residues: CASSRGTYNEQFF. CDR3 DNA: TGTGCCAGCAGTAGGGGGACCTACAATGAGCAGTTCTTC. The chain couples TRBV6-5 to TRBJ2-1; tentatively, D is TRBD1 (6 bases). The V gene's germline CDR1 is MNHEY and CDR2 SVGAGI. The CDR3 runs 13 residues. Trimming shortened V by 5 bases and J by 2 bases, and 7 bases separated the two germline ends.

This rearrangement joins TRBV1 to TRBJ2-4; the table's TRBD2 call for D was not verified on the DNA. TRBV1 is classified as a pseudogene. The CDR3 is made up of 14 amino acids. The CDR3 DNA is TGCACCAGCACTCGGAGGATGACTAGGAACATTCAGTACTTC. This translates into CTSTRRMTRNIQYF.

This clone was seen only once. V gene TRBV18 combines with J gene TRBJ1-1; no definite D call. The germline V gene has CDR1 KGHSH and CDR2 LQKENI. This CDR3 is built from 14 residues. V was trimmed by 6 bases and J by 4 bases, leaving 15 bases between them. The CDR3 DNA sequence: TGTGCCAGCTCCCCCAGTAGCCCACCCACTGAAGCTTTCTTT. As protein: CASSPSSPPTEAFF. Looking up the rest from reference TRBV18 and TRBJ1-1 gives the full variable domain: NAGVMQNPRHLVRRRGQEARLRCSPMKGHSHVYWYRQLPEEGLKFMVYLQKENIIDESGMPKERFSAEFPKEGPSILRIQQVVRGDSAAYFCASSPSSPPTEAFFGQGTRLTVV.

The gene calls are TRBV5-1 and TRBJ2-1; 9 bases are a match to TRBD1. With 6 bases clipped from V and 7 bases from J, the junction kept 8 bases outside the gene matches. The germline CDR1 and CDR2 sequences are SGHRS and YFSETQ. This CDR3 has 14 amino acids. CDR3 protein: CASTSGTGSNEQFF. In DNA, the CDR3 is TGCGCCAGCACCTCCGGGACAGGGTCAAATGAGCAGTTCTTC.

This clone showed up just once. The chain joins TRBV6-2 or TRBV6-3 to TRBJ2-1; 14 bases line up with TRBD2. V shed 0 bases and J 4 bases; nucleotides not matched to a gene: 11. CDR1 is MNHEY, CDR2 SVGEGT, per germline. The CDR3 spans 20 residues. The CDR3 region is CASSYSGVGTSGSRYNEQFF. The CDR3 DNA is TGTGCCAGCAGTTACTCTGGTGTTGGGACTAGCGGGAGCCGGTACAATGAGCAGTTCTTC.

In its sample, this clone was seen a few times. The V gene is TRBV30, the J gene TRBJ1-2; D is unclear. The CDR3 has 13 amino acids. Trimming removed 5 bases at V and 4 bases at J, with 14 bases between. CDR1 GTSNPN and CDR2 SVGIG come from the germline V gene (reference sequence). This CDR3 reads CAWGRGLIYGYTF. CDR3 in DNA: TGTGCCTGGGGTCGGGGATTGATCTATGGCTACACCTTC. Full variable domain (missing parts from reference TRBV30 and TRBJ1-2): SQTIHQWPATLVQPVGSPLSLECTVEGTSNPNLYWYRQAAGRGLQLLFYSVGIGQISSEVPQNLSASRPQDRQFILSSKKLLLSDSGFYLCAWGRGLIYGYTFGSGTRLTVV.

The chain employs TRBV3-1 (or the pseudogene TRBV3-2) and TRBJ1-1; possible D gene TRBD1, 5 bases. Germline CDR1 LGHDT, CDR2 YNNKEL (reference sequence). The CDR3 is 15 residues long. Trimming took off 1 base at V and 1 base at J, with 10 bases between the two ends. CDR3 nucleotide sequence: TGTGCCAGCAGCCAAGGAGGACACCCGAACACTGAAGCTTTCTTT. This codes for CASSQGGHPNTEAFF.

V gene TRBV5-5 combines with J gene TRBJ2-1; 7 nucleotides align to TRBD2. CDR3 length equals 16 residues. The germline CDR1 and CDR2 sequences are SGHKS and YYEKEE (reference sequence). The V segment lost 4 bases and the J segment 9 bases; nucleotides outside the gene matches: 16. The CDR3 loop reads CASSPFEGGSRGEQFF. The CDR3 nucleotides are TGTGCCAGCAGCCCATTTGAGGGCGGGAGTCGAGGTGAGCAGTTCTTC.

The chain links TRBV3-1 (or the pseudogene TRBV3-2) to TRBJ1-5; D is uncertain. The CDR3 has 12 amino acids. CDR1 and CDR2 from the germline V gene are LGHDT and YNNKEL (reference sequence). Trimming cost V 3 bases and J 2 bases, with 2 bases left between them. CDR3 in DNA: TGTGCCAGCAGCCACGGCAATCAGCCCCAGCATTTT. Translated, it gives CASSHGNQPQHF.

The table lists this clone with a few counts. The chain recombines TRBV5-4 with TRBJ2-1; possible D gene TRBD2, 6 bases. CDR3 size: 15 residues. CDR1 is SGHNT and CDR2 is YYREEE in the germline V gene (reference sequence). Trimming left V 1 base short and J 3 bases short, with 11 bases between. CDR3 sequence reads: CASSLRGTNYNEQFF. The DNA of the CDR3 is TGTGCCAGCAGCTTGCGCGGGACGAACTACAATGAGCAGTTCTTC.

V usage is TRBV5-5 and J usage is TRBJ2-3; 12 bases map to TRBD2. The V and J ends lost 2 bases and 6 bases, in that order; junction bases with no gene match: 4. The CDR3 runs 15 residues. CDR1 is SGHKS and CDR2 is YYEKEE in the germline V gene (reference sequence). CDR3 region: CASSLGLAGTDTQYF. DNA of the CDR3: TGTGCCAGCAGCTTAGGACTAGCGGGGACGGATACGCAGTATTTT.

This clone showed up just once. The V gene is TRBV28, the J gene TRBJ2-6, with TRBD2 identical over 11 bases. Germline V gene data show CDR1 as MDHEN and CDR2 as SYDVKM. Trimming cost V 6 bases and J 4 bases; bases outside gene matches: 8. This CDR3 region has 17 residues. The CDR3 DNA reads TGTGCCAGCAGCCCGGGACTAGCGGATCTCGGGGCCAACGTCCTGACTTTC. Translating it yields CASSPGLADLGANVLTF.

The chain uses TRBV3-1 (or the pseudogene TRBV3-2) and TRBJ2-7, with 7 bases fitting TRBD2. Germline CDR1 is LGHDT and CDR2 is YNNKEL (reference sequence). This CDR3 spans 14 amino acids. V trimming: 7 bases; J trimming: 3 bases; junction bases outside the gene matches: 9. The CDR3 DNA sequence: TGTGCCAGCAAACCGGGGGGAGAGGTCTACGAGCAGTACTTC. It is translated as CASKPGGEVYEQYF.

The chain combines TRBV20-1 with TRBJ2-1; TRBD2 agrees at 8 bases. The CDR3 consists of 16 residues. Germline loops: CDR1 DFQATT, CDR2 SNEGSKA (reference sequence). With V trimmed by 3 bases and J by 2 bases, 9 bases remained unmatched. The DNA for the CDR3 is TGCAGTGCTAGTAATTACCGGGGGGGTACCTACAATGAGCAGTTCTTC. The encoded protein is CSASNYRGGTYNEQFF.

The genes are TRBV4-1 and TRBJ2-3, with a tentative D call TRBD2 (6 bases). V was trimmed by 1 base and J by 5 bases, leaving 16 bases between them. The CDR3 sequence is 16 residues long. Germline V gene data show CDR1 as MGHRA and CDR2 as YSYEKL. As DNA, the CDR3 is TGCGCCAGCAGCCAAGTACCGCGACTAGAGGGAGATACGCAGTATTTT. Protein: CASSQVPRLEGDTQYF.

The chain carries TRBV5-1 and TRBJ1-2; D unresolved. Trimming shortened V by 1 base and J by 3 bases, and 13 bases separated the two germline ends. CDR1 SGHRS and CDR2 YFSETQ come from the germline V gene. This CDR3 contains 15 residues. CDR3 protein: CASSLSFGEHYGYTF. CDR3 DNA: TGCGCCAGCAGCTTGAGTTTCGGGGAGCACTATGGCTACACCTTC.

The chain employs TRBV27 and TRBJ2-2, with D unresolved. The V end lost 10 bases, the J end lost 3 bases, and 15 bases lay between the germline ends. The CDR3 consists of 14 residues. CDR1 MNHEY and CDR2 SMNVEV come from the germline V gene (reference sequence). CDR3 residues: CATAALSDTGELFF. The CDR3 DNA sequence: TGTGCCACCGCAGCACTATCAGACACCGGGGAGCTGTTTTTT.

The J gene is TRBJ2-3, the V gene TRBV12-3 or TRBV12-4, with D uncertain. This CDR3 comprises 12 residues. V shed 5 bases and J shed 3 bases, with 6 bases lying between them. CDR3: CASSDQTDTQYF. CDR3 nucleotide sequence: TGTGCCAGCAGTGATCAGACAGATACGCAGTATTTT.

V and J are TRBV28 and TRBJ2-4, with 7 positions matching TRBD1. Trimming cost V 5 bases and J 8 bases; bases outside gene matches: 12. The germline V gene has CDR1 MDHEN and CDR2 SYDVKM. The CDR3 is made up of 15 amino acids. The CDR3 is CASSEQGSLGDIQYF. In DNA, the CDR3 is TGTGCCAGCAGTGAACAGGGGAGTCTCGGAGACATTCAGTACTTC.